These 15 T cell receptor beta chains were all obtained from the same sample, sequenced in a study of blood T cell repertoires in COVID-19 (dated by TCRdb to the early 2020s). Libraries were prepared through the immunoSEQ multiplex PCR assay. Here the immuneACCESS table is served through TCRdb, limited to in-frame sequences with V and J called. Missing clones are a known gap in these copies; in checked studies unresolved V genes cover under half, and the rest lacks a known reason. This sample lists around 100,000 clones; roughly nine tenths were detected once. The ten largest clonotypes hold roughly 5.3% of the sample. Sequenced sample: peripheral blood. The receptors were sampled from a human donor in a cohort sampled during active COVID-19.

The chain is built from TRBV18 and TRBJ2-1, with a weak D call TRBD2 (5 bases). The CDR3 is 16 residues long. V shed 3 bases and J shed 5 bases, with 17 bases lying between them. Germline CDR1 is KGHSH and CDR2 is LQKENI. The CDR3, as DNA: TGTGCCAGCTCACCCTCTACATCCCCGGGGAACAATGAGCAGTTCTTC. Residues: CASSPSTSPGNNEQFF.

The chain couples TRBV28 to TRBJ2-3, with 7 positions matching TRBD2. The CDR3 covers 12 residues. V gave up 4 bases and J gave up 8 bases; unmatched junction bases: 3. Germline CDR1 MDHEN, CDR2 SYDVKM. This chain's CDR3 is CASSWGGGTQYF. For the CDR3, the DNA is TGTGCCAGCAGTTGGGGGGGAGGTACGCAGTATTTT.

The chain recombines TRBV5-6 with TRBJ2-3; no clear D. The V end lost 0 bases, the J end lost 7 bases, and 9 bases lay between the germline ends. Germline V CDR1 and CDR2: SGHDT, YYEEEE. The length of the CDR3 is 13 residues. CDR3 loop: CASSLGYSNTQYF. DNA of the CDR3: TGTGCCAGCAGCTTGGGTTATAGTAATACGCAGTATTTT.

The chain carries TRBV18 and TRBJ1-1, with 8 bases identical to TRBD1. The germline CDR1 and CDR2 sequences are KGHSH and LQKENI. The CDR3 loop spans 16 amino acids. V shed 4 bases, J shed 7 bases, and the junction held 14 bases outside the gene matches. DNA of the CDR3: TGTGCCAGCTCACTTGGACAGGGAGGACTAGTAGGTGAAGCTTTCTTT. Its translation: CASSLGQGGLVGEAFF.

The rearrangement joins TRBV14 to TRBJ1-2; D gene uncertain. The CDR3 sequence is 14 residues long. The germline V gene has CDR1 SGHDN and CDR2 FVKESK. Trimming pared 3 bases from V and 2 bases from J, leaving 10 bases between. The CDR3 spells CASSQGRANYGYTF. The CDR3, as DNA: TGTGCCAGCAGCCAGGGGAGGGCCAACTATGGCTACACCTTC.

The chain uses TRBV7-8 and TRBJ2-7; 8 bases are a match to TRBD2. Trimming took 1 base from V and 3 from J; bases not matched to a gene: 2. This CDR3 has 14 amino acids. Germline CDR1 is SGHVS and CDR2 is FQNEAQ. CDR3 DNA sequence: TGTGCCAGCAGCTTAGGTCTAGCGGGCTACGAGCAGTACTTC. This gives the protein CASSLGLAGYEQYF.

The gene calls are TRBV24-1 and TRBJ1-2; tentative D call: TRBD1 (6 bases). The CDR3 contains 14 residues. V gave up 4 bases and J gave up 6 bases, with 14 bases separating them. Germline CDR1 KGHDR, CDR2 SFDVKD. The CDR3 DNA follows: TGTGCCACCAGTGAATCGACAGGTCTTGATGGCTACACCTTC. Protein: CATSESTGLDGYTF.

The V and J genes are TRBV19 and TRBJ1-5; 8 nucleotides match TRBD1. This CDR3 comprises 16 residues. V was clipped by 1 base and J by 7 bases; unmatched bases: 9. Germline CDR1 is LNHDA and CDR2 is SQIVND (reference sequence). CDR3 in DNA: TGTGCCAGTAGTATAGTAGGACAGGGAGCTGGGCAGCCCCAGCATTTT. Amino acid sequence: CASSIVGQGAGQPQHF.

This chain links TRBV2 with TRBJ1-5; 7 nucleotides line up with TRBD1. Germline values: CDR1 SNHLY, CDR2 FYNNEI. V shed 5 bases and J 4 bases; nucleotides not matched to a gene: 8. The CDR3 length is 15 residues. CDR3 sequence reads: CASSLGQTSNQPQHF. CDR3 bases: TGTGCCAGCAGTCTGGGACAGACGTCAAATCAGCCCCAGCATTTT.

The V gene is TRBV7-9, the J gene TRBJ1-2, with D possibly being TRBD1 (5 bases). This CDR3 spans 19 amino acids. CDR1 and CDR2 from the germline V gene are SEHNR and FQNEAQ (reference sequence). Trimming took off 5 bases at V and 0 bases at J, with 25 bases between the two ends. The CDR3 region has the DNA TGTGCCAGCAGCGCCCAGCGGGCCCGGGGCTCGGGTGCTAACTATGGCTACACCTTC. Its translation: CASSAQRARGSGANYGYTF.

The chain couples TRBV28 to TRBJ2-5, with 8 bases lining up with TRBD2. The CDR3 totals 16 residues. Trimming at V came to 6 bases and at J to 5 bases, leaving 14 bases not matched to a gene. Germline CDR1 reads MDHEN; CDR2 reads SYDVKM. Here the CDR3 reads CASSPSWGRGGETQYF. The CDR3 DNA follows: TGTGCCAGCAGCCCATCCTGGGGTCGCGGGGGGGAGACCCAGTACTTC.

The chain employs TRBV4-2 and TRBJ1-4; D is ambiguous. V shed 0 bases and J shed 3 bases, with 11 bases lying between them. CDR1 is LGHNA, CDR2 YNFKEQ, per germline. The CDR3 covers 16 residues. Here the CDR3 reads CASSQESGRPNEKLFF. The DNA for the CDR3 is TGTGCCAGCAGCCAAGAGTCAGGCAGGCCTAATGAAAAACTGTTTTTT.

The chain has TRBV11-2 and TRBJ1-1, with TRBD1 matching over 7 bases. V was clipped by 1 base and J by 4 bases; unmatched bases: 6. The CDR3 covers 15 residues. Germline lookup yields CDR1 SGHAT and CDR2 FQNNGV. The CDR3 loop is CASSLGRGPGTEAFF. Written as DNA, the CDR3 is TGTGCCAGCAGCTTAGGTAGGGGGCCAGGCACTGAAGCTTTCTTT.

The chain employs TRBV13 and TRBJ2-7; possibly TRBD1 for D (6 bases). Per germline, CDR1 PRHDT and CDR2 FYEKMQ (reference sequence). The length of the CDR3 is 17 residues. V lost 5 bases to trimming and J lost 0 bases, with 20 bases between them. The CDR3 is CASSPRLGTGSSYEQYF. Here the CDR3 DNA reads TGTGCCAGCAGCCCCCGGTTGGGAACAGGGAGCTCCTACGAGCAGTACTTC.

The rearrangement uses TRBV7-9 and TRBJ2-7; 7 nucleotides agree with TRBD1. Per germline, CDR1 SEHNR and CDR2 FQNEAQ (reference sequence). The CDR3 loop spans 16 amino acids. The V gene end was trimmed by 1 base and the J gene end by 2 bases; junction bases not matched to a gene: 8. The CDR3 region has the DNA TGTGCCAGCAGCTTAGTAGGGGACAGAGCGGCCTACGAGCAGTACTTC. It is translated as CASSLVGDRAAYEQYF. The full variable domain, rest sourced from reference TRBV7-9 and TRBJ2-7, is DTGVSQNPRHKITKRGQNVTFRCDPISEHNRLYWYRQTLGQGPEFLTYFQNEAQLEKSRLLSDRFSAERPKGSFSTLEIQRTEQGDSAMYLCASSLVGDRAAYEQYFGPGTRLTVT.